This passage covers 11 T cell receptor beta chains from one sample sequenced in a study of blood T cells in healthy people across ages. Then a second PCR, running roughly 7 to 11 cycles, was carried out with a sample-barcoded 5' primer and a J-beta primer mix. TCRdb independently ran MiXCR on the 5' RACE reads; one entry per CDR3 protein. The sample lists more than 800,000 distinct CDR3 sequences; over 35% were seen once. The sequencing input was blood. These receptors were taken from a woman aged 55-69 years in good health.

This clonotype was seen repeatedly, ten times or more. A single base separates this from a much larger clone, so it may be a read error. The gene calls are TRBV7-6 and TRBJ2-1; 12 nucleotides match TRBD2. The end of the DNA fits TRBJ2-7 better, so the J call may be wrong. The CDR3 runs to 18 residues. Germline values: CDR1 SGHVS, CDR2 FNYEAQ. For the CDR3, the DNA is TGTGCCAGCAGCTTGGGGACTAGCGGGCCCGCCTCCTACAATGAGCAGTACTTC. Residues: CASSLGTSGPASYNEQYF.

This clonotype appeared a few times. This sequence joins TRBV24-1 and TRBJ2-7; unclear D gene. CDR1 KGHDR and CDR2 SFDVKD come from the germline V gene. This CDR3 has 11 residues. Trimming pared 0 bases from V and 7 bases from J, leaving 3 bases between. The CDR3 nucleotides read TGTGCCACCAGTGATTTGGATGAGCAGTACTTC. Translation: CATSDLDEQYF.

The chain is built from TRBV10-3 and TRBJ2-3; weak D call: TRBD2 (5 bases). CDR3 length equals 13 residues. The germline V gene has CDR1 ENHRY and CDR2 SYGVKD. V lost 0 bases and J lost 6, with 7 bases in between. The CDR3 DNA reads TGTGCCATCAGTGAGTCTTGGGAGGATACGCAGTATTTT. Translation gives CAISESWEDTQYF.

To note about this clonotype: An end of the junction does not agree with germline; a read error may underlie this. The gene calls are TRBV11-2 and TRBJ2-7; D gene unclear. With the DNA end fitting TRBJ2-5 better, the J assignment may be wrong. CDR3 length: 15 residues. The germline CDR1 and CDR2 sequences are SGHAT and FQNNGV. The CDR3 is CAGSLFYSAEGTQYF. The CDR3 DNA is TGTGCCGGCAGCTTATTTTACAGCGCTGAAGGGACCCAGTACTTC.

The chain employs TRBV20-1 and TRBJ1-4; D may be TRBD1 (6 bases). The CDR3 consists of 12 residues. V was trimmed by 0 bases and J by 9 bases, leaving 8 bases between them. Germline assignment: CDR1 DFQATT and CDR2 SNEGSKA (reference sequence). The CDR3 nucleotides are TGCAGTGCTAGAGAGGGGGGGCAAAAACTGTTTTTT. Amino acids: CSAREGGQKLFF.

The V call is TRBV28, the J call TRBJ2-6; D is possibly TRBD1 (6 bases). V shed 6 bases and J shed 2 bases, with 11 bases lying between them. Germline V gene sequence: CDR1 MDHEN, CDR2 SYDVKM. This CDR3 has 15 residues. CDR3 sequence (DNA): TGTGCCAGCAGATACAGGGACCCTGGGGCCAACGTCCTGACTTTC. Protein sequence: CASRYRDPGANVLTF.

The chain is built from TRBV3-1 and TRBJ2-7; tentatively, D is TRBD2 (6 bases). V was trimmed by 3 bases and J by 0 bases, leaving 12 bases between them. Germline V gene lookup returns CDR1 LGHDT and CDR2 YNNKEL (reference sequence). The CDR3 extends over 15 amino acids. The CDR3 region is CASSQDGRSSYEQYF. The CDR3 DNA follows: TGTGCCAGCAGCCAGGATGGGAGGAGCTCCTACGAGCAGTACTTC.

The rearrangement links TRBV18 to TRBJ2-5; possibly TRBD2 for D (5 bases). The assigned J gene may be wrong: the sequence end matches TRBJ2-4 better. The CDR3 is made up of 14 amino acids. From germline, CDR1 is KGHSH and CDR2 LQKENI. This CDR3 is CASSPAPGSNIQYF. The CDR3 DNA follows: TGTGCCAGCTCACCAGCCCCGGGAAGCAACATTCAGTACTTC.

The chain is built from TRBV7-2 and TRBJ2-1; D remains ambiguous. The J call may not be correct, given that the DNA end is closer to TRBJ2-7. The CDR3 sequence is 17 residues long. The V gene's germline CDR1 is SGHTA and CDR2 FQGNSA. For the CDR3, the DNA is TGTGCCAGCAGCTTAGCGCCTGCTATCATTCCCTACAATGAGCAGTACTTC. Amino acids: CASSLAPAIIPYNEQYF.

The genes are TRBV27 and TRBJ2-3; D is undetermined. This CDR3 spans 15 amino acids. The germline V gene encodes CDR1 MNHEY and CDR2 SMNVEV (reference sequence). Trimming took 5 bases from V and 2 from J, leaving 14 bases between them. CDR3 sequence reads: CASSPSVVYTDTQYF. DNA for the CDR3: TGTGCCAGCAGTCCTTCCGTGGTATACACAGATACGCAGTATTTT.

The rearrangement links TRBV6-2 or TRBV6-3 to TRBJ2-5, with 9 bases that match TRBD2. Germline CDR1 is MNHEY and CDR2 is SVGEGT. The trim removed 6 bases at V and 4 bases at J, leaving 9 bases unmatched. The length of the CDR3 is 15 residues. DNA for the CDR3: TGTGCCAGCAGACGTAGCGGGAGCCGCGGAGAGACCCAGTACTTC. Translated: CASRRSGSRGETQYF.